Each of the 21 T cell receptor beta chains below was sequenced from the same sample in a study of CD8+ T cells in alopecia areata. Reverse transcribed after extraction, RNA yielded cDNA as the sequencing template. Using immunoSEQ multiplex PCR, the repertoire was profiled, and TCRdb retains in-frame clones only, with some absent. The table records roughly 170,000 clones, around 60% of them present only once. The starting material was CD4+ T cells sorted from blood, obtained at week 0. These TCRs come from a human donor with alopecia areata.

V usage is TRBV19 and J usage is TRBJ1-6, with 7 bases identical to TRBD1. Trimming cost V 6 bases and J 8 bases; bases outside gene matches: 10. The length of the CDR3 is 15 residues. Germline assignment: CDR1 LNHDA and CDR2 SQIVND (reference sequence). The CDR3 sequence is CASSKTGVRDSPLHF. In DNA, the CDR3 is TGTGCCAGTAGCAAAACAGGGGTCCGTGATTCACCCCTCCACTTT.

This clone was detected only a few times. V usage is TRBV5-5 and J usage is TRBJ2-2; a possible D gene is TRBD1 (5 bases). The CDR3 has 16 amino acids. Germline values: CDR1 SGHKS, CDR2 YYEKEE (reference sequence). V was cut by 0 bases and J by 0 bases, with 9 bases left in between. The chain's CDR3 is CASSLDPGPNTGELFF. In DNA, the CDR3 is TGTGCCAGCAGCTTGGATCCAGGGCCGAACACCGGGGAGCTGTTTTTT.

This clone came up a few times. This chain connects TRBV19 to TRBJ1-5; tentative D call: TRBD1 (6 bases). V was pared by 5 bases and J by 3 bases, with 14 bases between. The CDR3 runs 15 residues. Germline V lookup: CDR1 LNHDA, CDR2 SQIVND (reference sequence). CDR3 sequence: CASSVSAGVNQPQHF. The CDR3 DNA is TGTGCCAGTAGTGTCTCCGCAGGGGTCAATCAGCCCCAGCATTTT.

This clone came up once. Other DNA sequences of this sample code for an identical CDR3. V usage is TRBV5-6 and J usage is TRBJ2-5; D call uncertain. This CDR3 spans 13 amino acids. The V end lost 0 bases, the J end lost 5 bases, and 8 bases lay between the germline ends. CDR1 SGHDT and CDR2 YYEEEE come from the germline V gene. CDR3 residues: CASSLAGVETQYF. CDR3 nucleotides: TGTGCCAGCAGCTTGGCCGGTGTGGAGACCCAGTACTTC.

This chain connects TRBV5-1 to TRBJ2-1; 10 positions agree with TRBD2. Germline V gene lookup returns CDR1 SGHRS and CDR2 YFSETQ. The CDR3 contains 15 residues. V lost 2 bases to trimming and J lost 5 bases; unmatched junction nucleotides: 4. The CDR3 DNA is TGCGCCAGCAGCTTTTCAGCGGGGGGGAACAATGAGCAGTTCTTC. Translation: CASSFSAGGNNEQFF.

The rearrangement links TRBV30 to TRBJ2-2; tentatively, D is TRBD1 or TRBD2 (6 bases each). This CDR3 is 13 amino acids long. The V and J ends lost 3 bases and 4 bases respectively, with 9 bases between them. CDR1 GTSNPN and CDR2 SVGIG come from the germline V gene (reference sequence). CDR3 in amino acids: CAWSRGLTGELFF. The CDR3 DNA sequence: TGTGCCTGGAGCAGGGGACTCACCGGGGAGCTGTTTTTT.

This chain connects TRBV11-2 to TRBJ1-1; 9 nucleotides match TRBD1. V was pared by 2 bases and J by 4 bases, with 8 bases of the junction left unmatched. The CDR3 is 16 residues long. Germline V gene lookup returns CDR1 SGHAT and CDR2 FQNNGV. The DNA for the CDR3 is TGTGCCAGCAGCTTAATGGGACAGGGAGGTGTCACTGAAGCTTTCTTT. Translation gives CASSLMGQGGVTEAFF. The variable domain in full, completed from reference TRBV11-2 and TRBJ1-1, reads EAGVAQSPRYKIIEKRQSVAFWCNPISGHATLYWYQQILGQGPKLLIQFQNNGVVDDSQLPKDRFSAERLKGVDSTLKIQPAKLEDSAVYLCASSLMGQGGVTEAFFGQGTRLTVV.

The CDR3: CAWSVGTGGMETQYF. The CDR3 region has the DNA TGTGCCTGGAGTGTAGGAACAGGGGGCATGGAGACCCAGTACTTC. The V call is TRBV30, the J call TRBJ2-5, with 9 nucleotides matching TRBD1. Germline CDR1 reads GTSNPN; CDR2 reads SVGIG (reference sequence). The trim removed 0 bases at V and 5 bases at J, leaving 7 bases unmatched. CDR3 length: 15 amino acids.

The chain uses TRBV30 and TRBJ1-5, with TRBD1 matching 9 bases. The J segment lost 5 bases and the V segment lost 0 bases, leaving 2 bases of the junction unmatched. Germline assignment: CDR1 GTSNPN and CDR2 SVGIG (reference sequence). The CDR3 is made up of 14 amino acids. The CDR3 sequence: CAWSVGQGYQPQHF. CDR3 DNA sequence: TGTGCCTGGAGTGTGGGACAGGGATATCAGCCCCAGCATTTT.

The rearrangement uses TRBV5-1 and TRBJ2-5; D gene unclear. CDR1 and CDR2 from the germline V gene are SGHRS and YFSETQ. V gave up 5 bases and J gave up 5 bases, with 16 bases separating them. The CDR3 contains 14 residues. CDR3 protein: CASRAAPSGETQYF. The CDR3 DNA reads TGCGCCAGCAGGGCGGCCCCTTCTGGGGAGACCCAGTACTTC.

A few counts support this clone. The chain couples TRBV13 to TRBJ1-1; D might be TRBD1 (6 bases). Trimming left V 3 bases short and J 4 bases short, with 15 bases between. There are 15 residues in the CDR3. In germline, CDR1 is PRHDT, CDR2 FYEKMQ (reference sequence). The CDR3 here is CASSFRGGLSTEAFF. DNA of the CDR3: TGTGCCAGCAGCTTCAGAGGGGGGTTGTCCACTGAAGCTTTCTTT.

The chain joins TRBV30 to TRBJ1-5; 12 bases agree with TRBD1. Germline lookup yields CDR1 GTSNPN and CDR2 SVGIG (reference sequence). V gave up 2 bases and J gave up 8 bases; unmatched junction bases: 7. The CDR3 extends over 15 amino acids. The CDR3 here is CAWSPGTGGPEPQHF. The CDR3, as DNA: TGTGCCTGGAGTCCCGGGACAGGGGGCCCGGAGCCCCAGCATTTT. The variable domain in full, with the rest retrieved from reference TRBV30 and TRBJ1-5, is SQTIHQWPATLVQPVGSPLSLECTVEGTSNPNLYWYRQAAGRGLQLLFYSVGIGQISSEVPQNLSASRPQDRQFILSSKKLLLSDSGFYLCAWSPGTGGPEPQHFGDGTRLSIL.

With regard to this clone: Other DNA sequences from this sample encode an identical CDR3 as well. The CDR3 is CASSSTGSAEAFF. CDR3 sequence (DNA): TGTGCCAGCAGCTCAACAGGGTCGGCTGAAGCTTTCTTT. The chain couples TRBV11-3 to TRBJ1-1, with D perhaps matching TRBD1 (6 bases). Trimming cost V 4 bases and J 6 bases, with 12 bases left between them. CDR1 is SGHNT, CDR2 YENEEA, per germline. This CDR3 is built from 13 residues.

The chain couples TRBV25-1 to TRBJ1-5; unclear D gene. This CDR3 has 12 residues. V lost 1 base to trimming and J lost 6 bases, with 4 bases between them. Germline-derived CDR1 and CDR2 are MGHDK and SYGVNS. CDR3 loop: CASSESGQPQHF. CDR3 DNA: TGTGCCAGCAGTGAATCAGGTCAGCCCCAGCATTTT.

This sequence joins TRBV4-1 and TRBJ1-2, with D maybe TRBD1 (6 bases). Germline CDR1 and CDR2: MGHRA and YSYEKL. CDR3 length: 18 residues. V dropped 2 bases and J dropped 5 bases, with 24 bases sitting between them. CDR3: CASSQPSLRTVTSYGYTF. The CDR3 DNA reads as TGCGCCAGCAGCCAACCTTCGCTTCGGACAGTTACGTCGTATGGCTACACCTTC.

This clone was counted at least ten times. The DNA of the CDR3 is TGCGCCAGCAGCCAAAAGAAAAACCGGGACAGGGTCTTGAACACTGAAGCTTTCTTT. Translated: CASSQKKNRDRVLNTEAFF. V is TRBV4-1 and J is TRBJ1-1; 9 nucleotides line up with TRBD1. Germline V gene lookup returns CDR1 MGHRA and CDR2 YSYEKL. V dropped 2 bases and J dropped 0; count of bases not matched to a gene: 13. The CDR3 length is 19 residues.

The rearrangement joins TRBV7-2 to TRBJ2-5; D is uncertain. The germline V gene has CDR1 SGHTA and CDR2 FQGNSA. The V gene lost 9 bases and the J gene lost 5 bases, with 19 bases spanning the gap. The CDR3 has 14 residues. CDR3 nucleotides: TGTGCCAGTGCCCCTCAACAGACACGGGAGACCCAGTACTTC. This translates into CASAPQQTRETQYF.

This rearrangement joins TRBV23-1 to TRBJ2-6; a possible D gene is TRBD1 (6 bases). TRBV23-1 is an open reading frame whose function is uncertain. V lost 7 bases, J lost 0 bases, and 19 bases lay in between. CDR3 size: 18 residues. CDR3: CASIWGHLMSSGANVLTF. The CDR3 nucleotides are TGCGCCAGCATTTGGGGACACCTTATGAGCTCTGGGGCCAACGTCCTGACTTTC.

V usage is TRBV29-1 and J usage is TRBJ2-3, with 10 nucleotides matching TRBD2. Germline V gives CDR1 SQVTM, CDR2 ANQGSEA. Unmatched junction bases numbered 6, after V lost 5 bases and J lost 1 base. The CDR3 covers 15 residues. This CDR3 is CSVPSGGVGTDTQYF. CDR3 coding DNA: TGCAGCGTTCCTAGCGGGGGTGTAGGCACAGATACGCAGTATTTT.

This clone was counted only a few times. The J gene is TRBJ1-2, the V gene TRBV9; D possibly corresponds to TRBD1 (5 bases). Per germline, CDR1 SGDLS and CDR2 YYNGEE. Trimming took off 0 bases at V and 6 bases at J, with 9 bases between the two ends. This CDR3 has 13 amino acids. CDR3 sequence (DNA): TGTGCCAGCAGCGTAGACCAGGGTAATGGCTACACCTTC. Its protein is CASSVDQGNGYTF.

The rearrangement uses TRBV5-6 and TRBJ2-6, with a tentative D call TRBD1 (6 bases). Per germline, CDR1 SGHDT and CDR2 YYEEEE. The CDR3 has 17 residues. V lost 5 bases and J lost 0, with 15 bases in between. The DNA for the CDR3 is TGTGCCAGCAGGATAGAGGGGGTCCCCTCTGGGGCCAACGTCCTGACTTTC. Its protein product is CASRIEGVPSGANVLTF.